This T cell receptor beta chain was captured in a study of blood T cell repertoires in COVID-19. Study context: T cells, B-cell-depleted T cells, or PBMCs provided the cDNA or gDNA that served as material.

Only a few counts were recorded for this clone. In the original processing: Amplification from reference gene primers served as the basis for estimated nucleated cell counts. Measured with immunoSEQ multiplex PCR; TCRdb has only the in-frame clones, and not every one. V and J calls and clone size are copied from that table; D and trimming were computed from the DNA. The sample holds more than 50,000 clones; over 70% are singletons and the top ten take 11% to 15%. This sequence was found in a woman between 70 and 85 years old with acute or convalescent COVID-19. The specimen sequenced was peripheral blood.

The CDR3 spells CASRAKTGSYEKLFF. The CDR3 DNA sequence: TGTGCCAGCAGGGCGAAAACAGGGTCTTATGAAAAACTGTTTTTT. This chain joins TRBV2 and TRBJ1-4, with D possibly matching TRBD1 (6 bases). V was clipped by 6 bases and J by 6 bases, with 17 bases between them. Germline CDR1 reads SNHLY; CDR2 reads FYNNEI. The CDR3 contains 15 residues.